This T cell receptor (beta chain) was identified in a study of cytomegalovirus exposure and HLA in healthy donors. Amplification used 60 Vbeta primers and 13 Jbeta primers. Measured with immunoSEQ multiplex PCR; TCRdb has only the in-frame clones, and not every one. This sample yields some 150,000 clones, of which about three quarters are seen a single time; 3.1% belongs to the top ten. Study results and limitations: According to a later analysis, most TCR beta chains associated with CMV appeared HLA-restricted. Sequencing probably produced one cluster of sequence variants that were highly shared. Several of the most significant clusters were apparently associated with common viral pathogens in a later analysis.

The V segment lost 10 bases and the J segment 13 bases; nucleotides outside the gene matches: 12. This CDR3 region has 13 residues. The germline V gene has CDR1 SNHLY and CDR2 FYNNEI. At sampling all donors were nominally healthy, likely with unrecorded immune exposures. Notes on this clone: As yet, its antigen is unknown.

Sequencing was performed on PBMCs. V gene TRBV2 combines with J gene TRBJ1-6, with 8 positions matching TRBD1. This TCR was sampled from a female donor in good health and CMV-seronegative. CDR3 amino acids: CATKDSGDRPLHF. The DNA for the CDR3 is TGTGCCACCAAAGATTCAGGGGACAGGCCCCTCCACTTT.